The 8 T cell receptor beta chains below come from one sample, sequenced in a study of cytomegalovirus exposure and HLA in healthy donors. PCR was performed using 60 Vbeta and 13 Jbeta primers. The repertoire was sequenced with immunoSEQ multiplex PCR; TCRdb's copy has only in-frame clones and lacks some. The sample yields 140,000 to 150,000 clones, approximately 78% seen once. Source material: PBMCs. The receptors here all came from a woman younger than 35 in good health and CMV-seropositive.

The V call is TRBV2, the J call TRBJ2-1; D is unresolved. The germline V gene has CDR1 SNHLY and CDR2 FYNNEI. This CDR3 has 13 residues. The ends were cut back, 8 bases at V and 6 bases at J, with 14 bases in the middle. CDR3 in amino acids: CASSRVSSNEQFF. The CDR3 nucleotides read TGTGCCAGCTCTCGCGTCTCGAGCAATGAGCAGTTCTTC.

The V call is TRBV2, the J call TRBJ1-2; D not certain. Germline assignment: CDR1 SNHLY and CDR2 FYNNEI. The CDR3 contains 12 residues. The V end lost 6 bases, the J end lost 4 bases, and 9 bases lay between the germline ends. CDR3 nucleotide sequence: TGTGCCAGCAGGGGCACATCCTATGGCTACACCTTC. Translated, it gives CASRGTSYGYTF.

The chain couples TRBV7-9 to TRBJ1-6; possible D gene TRBD1, 5 bases. Trimming took off 8 bases at V and 7 bases at J, with 18 bases between the two ends. Germline assignment: CDR1 SEHNR and CDR2 FQNEAQ (reference sequence). This CDR3 contains 15 residues. CDR3 sequence reads: CASRPIRGRNSPLHF. For the CDR3, the DNA is TGTGCCAGCCGCCCCATAAGGGGTCGCAATTCACCCCTCCACTTT.

The gene calls are TRBV18 and TRBJ2-5, with no clear D. Germline V gives CDR1 KGHSH, CDR2 LQKENI. The CDR3 runs to 13 residues. Trimming pared 1 base from V and 4 bases from J, leaving 7 bases between. DNA for the CDR3: TGTGCCAGCTCACCACTTTCGCGAGAGACCCAGTACTTC. Amino acids: CASSPLSRETQYF.

V usage is TRBV30 and J usage is TRBJ1-1; 7 nucleotides agree with TRBD1. The germline V gene has CDR1 GTSNPN and CDR2 SVGIG (reference sequence). V was clipped by 5 bases and J by 8 bases; unmatched bases: 8. The CDR3 covers 12 residues. As DNA, the CDR3 is TGTGCCTGGGGATCCGACAGGGCGGAAGCTTTCTTT. Its translation is CAWGSDRAEAFF.

The V and J genes are TRBV25-1 and TRBJ2-3; TRBD1 might be the D (5 bases). The CDR3 has 14 amino acids. V was clipped by 3 bases and J by 9 bases, with 16 bases between them. Germline-derived CDR1 and CDR2 are MGHDK and SYGVNS. CDR3 coding DNA: TGTGCCAGCAGTGAGACTGGGGAAAGGGGCACGCAGTATTTT. This sequence encodes CASSETGERGTQYF.

This chain uses TRBV6-1 with TRBJ2-7, with 10 positions matching TRBD1. Trimming took 2 bases from V and 3 from J; bases not matched to a gene: 7. The germline V gene has CDR1 MNHNS and CDR2 SASEGT. This CDR3 has 16 residues. The CDR3 region is CASSEIPTGGIYEQYF. The CDR3 DNA is TGTGCCAGCAGTGAAATACCGACAGGGGGCATCTACGAGCAGTACTTC.

The chain is built from TRBV5-8 and TRBJ2-3; tentative D call: TRBD1 (6 bases). V was clipped by 4 bases and J by 7 bases, with 16 bases between them. Germline loops: CDR1 SGHTS, CDR2 YDEGEE. CDR3 length equals 14 residues. The CDR3 loop reads CASSQRLQGNTQYF. The CDR3 nucleotides are TGTGCCAGCAGCCAACGATTACAGGGAAATACGCAGTATTTT.